A single sample gave rise to the 16 T cell receptor beta chains below, sequenced in a study of T-cell reconstitution after alpha-beta-depleted transplantation in children. The TCRbeta library incorporated unique molecular identifiers. MiXCR, applied by TCRdb to the PCR reads, yields one record per CDR3 protein. The data hold around 500,000 distinct CDR3 sequences, with 20% to 25% observed a single time. Sequences were derived from PBMCs, mostly from graft donor cells, sampled 360 days after TCRalphabeta/CD19-depleted stem cell transplant. These receptors were collected from a boy less than two years old who had a stem cell transplant for acute myeloid leukemia, so the T cells may come from the graft donor.

The rearrangement joins TRBV29-1 to TRBJ1-1, with D uncertain. The CDR3 extends over 12 amino acids. The V end lost 4 bases, the J end lost 1 base, and 7 bases lay between the germline ends. Germline assignment: CDR1 SQVTM and CDR2 ANQGSEA. The CDR3 protein is CSVVKQNTEAFF. DNA of the CDR3: TGCAGCGTTGTGAAACAGAACACTGAAGCTTTCTTT.

This clonotype appeared many times. V and J are TRBV20-1 and TRBJ2-7, with TRBD1 as a possible D gene (7 bases). Trimming left V 8 bases short and J 0 bases short, with 17 bases between. Looked up from germline, CDR1 is DFQATT and CDR2 is SNEGSKA (reference sequence). This CDR3 spans 14 amino acids. Here the CDR3 DNA reads TGCAGTTCCGGGGGACAGTTGATCTCCTACGAGCAGTACGTC. Residues: CSSGGQLISYEQYV.

Only a few counts were recorded for this clonotype. The chain employs TRBV10-3 and TRBJ2-7; tentatively, D is TRBD1 (6 bases). The germline gives CDR1 ENHRY, CDR2 SYGVKD. CDR3 size: 14 residues. Deletions cut 8 bases from V and 1 base from J, with 15 bases between. CDR3: CAIRPDDRSYEQYF. CDR3 nucleotides: TGTGCCATCCGTCCTGACGACAGGTCCTACGAGCAGTACTTC.

This clonotype was recorded at least ten times. This chain uses TRBV28 with TRBJ2-7; possibly TRBD1 for D (6 bases). Germline V lookup: CDR1 MDHEN, CDR2 SYDVKM. V was cut by 8 bases and J by 0 bases, with 14 bases left in between. The CDR3 is made up of 14 amino acids. The CDR3, as DNA: TGTGCCAGCGGGTGGGACATCGACTCCTACGAGCAGTACTTC. It encodes CASGWDIDSYEQYF.

This clonotype has a handful of counts. CDR3 in amino acids: CAISEWNSGGETQYF. Written as DNA, the CDR3 is TGTGCCATCAGTGAGTGGAACTCGGGGGGAGAGACCCAGTACTTC. The chain couples TRBV10-3 to TRBJ2-5; TRBD2 matches at 7 bases. The germline V gene encodes CDR1 ENHRY and CDR2 SYGVKD. This CDR3 contains 15 residues. J lost 4 bases, V lost 1 base, and 6 bases had no gene match.

This clonotype was seen a handful of times. The J gene is TRBJ2-7, the V gene TRBV4-3, with D tentatively TRBD1 (5 bases). The CDR3 is made up of 13 amino acids. Trimming removed 0 bases from V and 6 bases from J, with 9 bases in between. The germline V gene has CDR1 LGHNA and CDR2 YSLEER. CDR3 nucleotide sequence: TGCGCCAGCAGCCAAGAAGGGGTTGGCGAGCAGTACTTC. It yields the protein CASSQEGVGEQYF.

This clonotype was detected ten times or more. The chain couples TRBV20-1 to TRBJ2-7; tentative D call: TRBD1 (6 bases). Germline V gene data show CDR1 as DFQATT and CDR2 as SNEGSKA (reference sequence). Deletions cut 4 bases from V and 6 bases from J, with 13 bases between. This CDR3 has 12 residues. This CDR3 is CSATTGGREQYV. CDR3 coding DNA: TGCAGTGCTACTACTGGGGGCCGCGAGCAGTACGTC.

The CDR3 spells CASSSASGGVSYEQYF. CDR3 nucleotide sequence: TGTGCCAGCAGCTCCGCCTCGGGCGGTGTATCCTACGAGCAGTACTTC. The J gene is TRBJ2-7, the V gene TRBV7-9; D is undetermined. V lost 4 bases, J lost 1 base, and 17 bases lay in between. This CDR3 region has 16 residues. Germline V gene lookup returns CDR1 SEHNR and CDR2 FQNEAQ (reference sequence).

The chain is built from TRBV6-7 and TRBJ2-7, with TRBD1 matching 7 bases. TRBV6-7 is classed as an ORF, of uncertain function. This CDR3 is 13 amino acids long. The V segment lost 6 bases and the J segment 2 bases; nucleotides outside the gene matches: 4. The CDR3 spells CASRPTGAYEQYV. The CDR3 coding sequence is TGTGCCAGCAGGCCAACAGGGGCCTACGAGCAGTACGTC.

This chain links TRBV4-2 with TRBJ2-7, with D possibly TRBD2 on 5 matching bases. The germline gives CDR1 LGHNA, CDR2 YNFKEQ. This CDR3 comprises 16 residues. Trimming removed 0 bases at V and 0 bases at J, with 12 bases between. This CDR3 is CASSQEYETNSYEQYF. Written as DNA, the CDR3 is TGTGCCAGCAGCCAAGAGTACGAGACTAACTCCTACGAGCAGTACTTC.

The chain links TRBV5-6 to TRBJ2-7; weak D call: TRBD1 (6 bases). Trimming removed 2 bases at V and 6 bases at J, with 21 bases between. This CDR3 region has 16 residues. Germline CDR1 is SGHDT and CDR2 is YYEEEE. CDR3 sequence (DNA): TGTGCCAGCAGCTTCGTACAGGGATTTTTCGAGGGCGAGCAGTACTTC. Translated: CASSFVQGFFEGEQYF.

This clonotype turned up a few times. The chain combines TRBV20-1 with TRBJ2-1, with D tentatively TRBD1 (6 bases). The CDR3 is 13 amino acids. Deletions cut 5 bases from V and 3 bases from J, with 11 bases between. CDR1 is DFQATT and CDR2 is SNEGSKA in the germline V gene (reference sequence). This chain's CDR3 is CSALGADYNEQFF. The DNA for the CDR3 is TGCAGTGCTCTGGGGGCCGACTACAATGAGCAGTTCTTC.

The chain has TRBV10-3 and TRBJ2-3; 8 bases line up with TRBD2. Germline CDR1 reads ENHRY; CDR2 reads SYGVKD. With V trimmed by 10 bases and J by 0 bases, 6 bases remained unmatched. CDR3 length: 14 residues. This CDR3 reads CATGRGSSTDTQYF. CDR3 bases: TGTGCCACCGGGAGGGGATCTAGCACAGATACGCAGTATTTT.

The genes are TRBV5-5 and TRBJ2-1, with a possible D match to TRBD1 (5 bases). CDR1 is SGHKS and CDR2 is YYEKEE in the germline V gene (reference sequence). V lost 3 bases and J lost 7, with 14 bases in between. This CDR3 has 14 amino acids. Here the CDR3 reads CASSSRVFSNEQFF. CDR3 DNA sequence: TGTGCCAGCAGCTCCAGGGTCTTTAGTAATGAGCAGTTCTTC.

The chain joins TRBV10-3 to TRBJ2-5; TRBD2 matches 10 bases. The CDR3 runs to 12 residues. The J segment lost 4 bases and the V segment lost 7 bases, leaving 0 bases of the junction unmatched. Germline V gene data show CDR1 as ENHRY and CDR2 as SYGVKD. The CDR3 region has the DNA TGTGCCATCAAGCGGGAGGGAGAGACCCAGTACTTC. It codes for CAIKREGETQYF.

This clonotype was counted ten times or more. The V gene is TRBV21-1, the J gene TRBJ2-3; TRBD2 reflects the table's D call only, with no check against the DNA. TRBV21-1 is assigned pseudogene status. CDR3 length equals 17 residues. The CDR3 loop reads CASSPGGGGNHPDTQYF. CDR3 nucleotide sequence: TGTGCCAGCAGCCCCGGTGGGGGAGGAAACCACCCAGATACGCAGTATTTT.